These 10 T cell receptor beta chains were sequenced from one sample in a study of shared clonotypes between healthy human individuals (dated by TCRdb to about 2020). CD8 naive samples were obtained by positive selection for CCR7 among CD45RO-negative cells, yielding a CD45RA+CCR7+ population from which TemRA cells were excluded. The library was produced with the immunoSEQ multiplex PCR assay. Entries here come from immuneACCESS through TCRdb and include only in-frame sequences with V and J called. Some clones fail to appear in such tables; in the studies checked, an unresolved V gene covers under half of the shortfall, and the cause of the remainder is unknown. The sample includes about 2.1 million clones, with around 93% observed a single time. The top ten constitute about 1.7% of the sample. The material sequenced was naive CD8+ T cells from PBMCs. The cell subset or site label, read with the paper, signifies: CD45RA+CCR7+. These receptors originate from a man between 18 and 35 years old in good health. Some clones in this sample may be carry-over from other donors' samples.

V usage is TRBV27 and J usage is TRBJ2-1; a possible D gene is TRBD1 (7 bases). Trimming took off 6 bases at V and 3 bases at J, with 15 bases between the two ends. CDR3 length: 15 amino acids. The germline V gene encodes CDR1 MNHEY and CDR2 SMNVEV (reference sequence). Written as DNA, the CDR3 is TGTGCCAGCAGCCCCCAGGGGGGTTTCTACAATGAGCAGTTCTTC. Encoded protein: CASSPQGGFYNEQFF.

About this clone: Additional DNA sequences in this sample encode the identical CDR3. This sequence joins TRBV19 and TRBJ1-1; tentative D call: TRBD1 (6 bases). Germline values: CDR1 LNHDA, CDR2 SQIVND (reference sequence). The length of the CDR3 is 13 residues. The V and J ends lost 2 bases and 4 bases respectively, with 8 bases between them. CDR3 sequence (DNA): TGTGCCAGTAGTATACGAGGGGGCACTGAAGCTTTCTTT. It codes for CASSIRGGTEAFF.

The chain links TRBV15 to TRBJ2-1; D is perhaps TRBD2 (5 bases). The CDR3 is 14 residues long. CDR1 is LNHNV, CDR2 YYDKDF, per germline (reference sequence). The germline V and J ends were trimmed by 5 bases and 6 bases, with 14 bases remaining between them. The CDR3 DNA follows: TGTGCCACCAGCCCGGACTCGCAACTCAATGAGCAGTTCTTC. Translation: CATSPDSQLNEQFF.

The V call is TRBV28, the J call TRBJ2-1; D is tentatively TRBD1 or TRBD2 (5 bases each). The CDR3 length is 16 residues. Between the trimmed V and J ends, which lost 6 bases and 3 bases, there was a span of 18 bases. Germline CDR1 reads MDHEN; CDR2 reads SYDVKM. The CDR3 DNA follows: TGTGCCAGCAGCAATAACCGGGACGCATTCTACAATGAGCAGTTCTTC. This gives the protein CASSNNRDAFYNEQFF.

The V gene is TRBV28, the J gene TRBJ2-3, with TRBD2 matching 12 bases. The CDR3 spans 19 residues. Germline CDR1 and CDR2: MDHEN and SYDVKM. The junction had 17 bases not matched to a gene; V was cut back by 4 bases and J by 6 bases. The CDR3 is CASSSLRSLAGGPGDTQYF. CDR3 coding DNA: TGTGCCAGCAGTTCCCTTAGGAGCCTAGCGGGAGGGCCGGGCGATACGCAGTATTTT. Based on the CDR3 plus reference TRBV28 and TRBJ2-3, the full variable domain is DVKVTQSSRYLVKRTGEKVFLECVQDMDHENMFWYRQDPGLGLRLIYFSYDVKMKEKGDIPEGYSVSREKKERFSLILESASTNQTSMYLCASSSLRSLAGGPGDTQYFGPGTRLTVL.

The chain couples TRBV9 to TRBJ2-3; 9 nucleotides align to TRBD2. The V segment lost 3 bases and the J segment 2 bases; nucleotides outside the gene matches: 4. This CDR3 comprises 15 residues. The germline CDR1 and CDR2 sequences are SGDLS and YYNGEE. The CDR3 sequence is CASSARLADTDTQYF. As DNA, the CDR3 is TGTGCCAGCAGCGCCAGACTAGCGGACACAGATACGCAGTATTTT.

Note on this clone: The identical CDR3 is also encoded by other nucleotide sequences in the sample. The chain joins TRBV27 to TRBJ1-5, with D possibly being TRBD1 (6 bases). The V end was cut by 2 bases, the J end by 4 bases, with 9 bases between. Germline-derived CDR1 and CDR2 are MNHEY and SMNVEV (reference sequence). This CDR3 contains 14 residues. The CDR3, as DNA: TGTGCCAGCAGTTTACGTCAGGGGAATCAGCCCCAGCATTTT. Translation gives CASSLRQGNQPQHF.

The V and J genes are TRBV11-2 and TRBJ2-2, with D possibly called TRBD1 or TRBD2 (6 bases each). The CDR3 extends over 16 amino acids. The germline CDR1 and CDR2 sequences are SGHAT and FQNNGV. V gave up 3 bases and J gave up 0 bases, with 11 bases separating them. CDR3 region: CASSFRGLANTGELFF. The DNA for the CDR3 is TGTGCCAGCAGCTTTCGGGGGCTAGCGAACACCGGGGAGCTGTTTTTT.

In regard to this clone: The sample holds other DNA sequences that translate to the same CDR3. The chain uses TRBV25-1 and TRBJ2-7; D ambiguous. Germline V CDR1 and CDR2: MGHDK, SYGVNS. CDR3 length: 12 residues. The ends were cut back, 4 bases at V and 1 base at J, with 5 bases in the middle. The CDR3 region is CASSVSSYEQYF. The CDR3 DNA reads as TGTGCCAGCAGTGTCTCATCCTACGAGCAGTACTTC.

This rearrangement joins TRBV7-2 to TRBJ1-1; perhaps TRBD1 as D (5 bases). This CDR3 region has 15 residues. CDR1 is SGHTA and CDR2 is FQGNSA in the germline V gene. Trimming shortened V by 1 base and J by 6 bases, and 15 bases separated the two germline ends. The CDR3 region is CASSLERVLGPEAFF. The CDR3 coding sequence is TGTGCCAGCAGCTTAGAGAGGGTACTGGGGCCTGAAGCTTTCTTT.